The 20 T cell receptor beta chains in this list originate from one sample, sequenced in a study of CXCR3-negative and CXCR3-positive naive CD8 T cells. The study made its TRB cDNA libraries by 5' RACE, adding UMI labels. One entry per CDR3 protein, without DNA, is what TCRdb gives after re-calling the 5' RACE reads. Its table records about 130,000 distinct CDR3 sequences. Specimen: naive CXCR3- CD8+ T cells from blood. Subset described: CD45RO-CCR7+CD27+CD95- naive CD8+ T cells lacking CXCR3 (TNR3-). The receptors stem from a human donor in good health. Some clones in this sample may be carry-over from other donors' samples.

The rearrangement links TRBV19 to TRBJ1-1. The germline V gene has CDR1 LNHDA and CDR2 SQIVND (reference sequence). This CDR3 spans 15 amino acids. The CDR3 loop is CATKSWVGMNTEAFF.

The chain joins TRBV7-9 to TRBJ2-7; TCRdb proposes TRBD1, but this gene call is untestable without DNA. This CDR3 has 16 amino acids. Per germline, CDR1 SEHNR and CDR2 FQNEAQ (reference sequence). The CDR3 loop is CASSRGPRDRAFEQYF.

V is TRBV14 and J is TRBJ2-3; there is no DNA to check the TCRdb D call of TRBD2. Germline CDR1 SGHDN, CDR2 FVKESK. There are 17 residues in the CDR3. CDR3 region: CASSQSPSGAPTDTQYF.

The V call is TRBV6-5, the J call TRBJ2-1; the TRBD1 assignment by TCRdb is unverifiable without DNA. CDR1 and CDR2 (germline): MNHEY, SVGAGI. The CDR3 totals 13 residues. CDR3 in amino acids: CASSYSGQNEQFF.

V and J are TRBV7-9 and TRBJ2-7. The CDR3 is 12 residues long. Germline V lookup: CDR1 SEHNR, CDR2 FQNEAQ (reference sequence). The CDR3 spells CASGWTSYEQYF.

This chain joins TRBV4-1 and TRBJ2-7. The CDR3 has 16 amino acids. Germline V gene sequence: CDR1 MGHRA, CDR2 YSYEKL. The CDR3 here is CASSQVTDRSSYEQYF.

CDR3 loop: CASSLARGSGGSPLHF. The rearrangement joins TRBV27 to TRBJ1-6; TCRdb's D call of TRBD1 is untestable without DNA. This CDR3 contains 16 residues. Germline-derived CDR1 and CDR2 are MNHEY and SMNVEV (reference sequence).

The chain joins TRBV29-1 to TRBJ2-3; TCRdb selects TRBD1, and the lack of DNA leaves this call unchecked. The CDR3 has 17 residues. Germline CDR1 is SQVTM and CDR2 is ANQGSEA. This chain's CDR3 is CSVDWDTGRPGSDTQYF.

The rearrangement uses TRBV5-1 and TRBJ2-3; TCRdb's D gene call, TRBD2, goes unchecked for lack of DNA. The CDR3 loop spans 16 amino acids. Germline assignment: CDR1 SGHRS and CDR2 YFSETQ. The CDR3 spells CASSFGGSGGTDTQYF.

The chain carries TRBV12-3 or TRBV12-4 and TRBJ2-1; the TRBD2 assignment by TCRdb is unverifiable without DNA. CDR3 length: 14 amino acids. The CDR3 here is CASKGASGSYEQFF.

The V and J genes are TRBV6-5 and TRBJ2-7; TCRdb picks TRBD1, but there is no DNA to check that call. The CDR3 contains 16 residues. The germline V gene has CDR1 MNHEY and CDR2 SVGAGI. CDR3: CASSPPGTGGQYEQYF.

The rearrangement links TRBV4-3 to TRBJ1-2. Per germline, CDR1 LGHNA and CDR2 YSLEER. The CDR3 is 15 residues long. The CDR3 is CASSQVLDTGYGYTF.

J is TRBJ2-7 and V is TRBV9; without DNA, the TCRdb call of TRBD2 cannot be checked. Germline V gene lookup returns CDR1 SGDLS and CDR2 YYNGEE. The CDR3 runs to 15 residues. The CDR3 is CASSVTGSITYEQYF.

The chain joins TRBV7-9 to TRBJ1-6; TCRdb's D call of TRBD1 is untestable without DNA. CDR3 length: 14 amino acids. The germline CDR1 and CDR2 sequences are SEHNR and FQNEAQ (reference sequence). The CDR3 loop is CASSSGQGNSPLHF.

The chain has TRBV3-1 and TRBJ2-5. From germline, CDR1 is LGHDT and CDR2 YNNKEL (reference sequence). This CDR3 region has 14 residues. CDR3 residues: CASSQVGSQETQYF.

The CDR3 loop is CSVEGQLVSDTQYF. The chain joins TRBV29-1 to TRBJ2-3. The germline V gene encodes CDR1 SQVTM and CDR2 ANQGSEA. The CDR3 length is 14 residues.

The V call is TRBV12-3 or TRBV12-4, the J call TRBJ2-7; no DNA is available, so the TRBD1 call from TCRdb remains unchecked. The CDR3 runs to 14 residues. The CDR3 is CASTDSLSSYEQYF.

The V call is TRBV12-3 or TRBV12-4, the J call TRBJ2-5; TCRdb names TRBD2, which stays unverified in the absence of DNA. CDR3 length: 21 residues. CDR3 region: CASSSLLGLAGVASFQETQYF.

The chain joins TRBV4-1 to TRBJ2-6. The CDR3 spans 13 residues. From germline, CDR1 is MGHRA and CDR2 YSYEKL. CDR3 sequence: CASSQTGLNVLTF.

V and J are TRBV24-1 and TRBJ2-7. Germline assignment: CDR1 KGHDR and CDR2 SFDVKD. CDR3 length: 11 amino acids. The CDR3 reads CATSDLREQYF.